The text below deals with one T cell receptor (beta chain). What it binds is not known. During the collection period, no donor immune events like infections were recorded. TCRdb's copy holds only in-frame clones and misses some; the assay was immunoSEQ multiplex PCR. The repertoire holds about 90,000 clones, with 88% as singletons. The sample originates from a study of identifying expanded T cells in peripheral blood. General observations from the study: Over two and four weeks, about 15 and 19 clones changed, versus approximately 1.1 between replicates. Across healthy donors, higher total template counts meant significantly greater approximately two-week count variance.

The ends lost 0 bases at V and 8 bases at J; junction bases unmatched: 12. CDR3 length: 16 amino acids. The germline CDR1 and CDR2 sequences are MNHEY and SMNVEV (reference sequence). This chain joins TRBV27 and TRBJ1-2; 7 bases are a match to TRBD1. The material sequenced was blood. This sequence was found in a person aged 18 to 75 in good health. The CDR3 nucleotides are TGTGCCAGCAGTTTATCGTGGTCAGGGGGTATGCGCGGCTACACCTTC. As protein: CASSLSWSGGMRGYTF.